This TCR beta chain is drawn from a study of a mutant IDH1 vaccine in newly diagnosed glioma. The wider study: Onset of vaccination occurred 4-6 weeks following radiotherapy alone, or with temozolomide cycles. Treated individuals were about 62% male and roughly 40% female, averaging approximately 40 years of age.

This sample's time point: week 11, during vaccination. Alongside topical imiquimod, each dose of vaccine comprised 300 ug of mutant IDH1 20-mer peptide. The CDR3 covers 15 residues. Germline V gene lookup returns CDR1 SGHNT and CDR2 YYREEE (reference sequence). V dropped 3 bases and J dropped 5 bases, with 17 bases sitting between them. TCRdb keeps only in-frame clones here, not all; method: immunoSEQ multiplex PCR. Of about 21,000 clones listed, about nine tenths are singletons. Note on this clone: Antigen unknown.

V usage is TRBV5-4 and J usage is TRBJ2-5; perhaps TRBD2 as D (7 bases). Sample: PBMCs, taken from a glioma patient whose treatment included an IDH1 peptide vaccine. The source of this sequence is a woman in her thirties or forties with glioma. The CDR3 DNA reads as TGTGCCAGCAGCTGGAGTCCAGGGAGGGGGGAGACCCAGTACTTC. Protein sequence: CASSWSPGRGETQYF.